This TCR beta chain was identified in a study of blood T cell repertoires in COVID-19. Study summary: Material from acute and convalescent COVID-19 was sourced from the United States, Italy and Spain. From T cells, B-cell-depleted T cells, or PBMCs came the material, which was cDNA or gDNA.

Original methodology: Estimation of nucleated cell counts relied on the amplification of reference gene primers. Profiled with immunoSEQ multiplex PCR; TCRdb holds only in-frame clones, not every one. The V and J calls and clone size were taken over from that table, and D and trimming were inferred from the DNA. The repertoire holds some 57,000 clones, 92% seen once, with about 5.4% in the top ten. The germline V gene has CDR1 SGHTA and CDR2 FQGNSA. V was shortened by 7 bases and J by 8 bases, with 14 bases between the two germline ends. This CDR3 is built from 13 residues. The V and J genes are TRBV7-2 and TRBJ1-4; D gene uncertain. The sequence came from a human donor in a cohort sampled during active COVID-19. Sequencing input: peripheral blood. This CDR3 is CASTLMAGEKLFF. The CDR3, as DNA: TGTGCCAGCACCTTGATGGCGGGGGAAAAACTGTTTTTT.